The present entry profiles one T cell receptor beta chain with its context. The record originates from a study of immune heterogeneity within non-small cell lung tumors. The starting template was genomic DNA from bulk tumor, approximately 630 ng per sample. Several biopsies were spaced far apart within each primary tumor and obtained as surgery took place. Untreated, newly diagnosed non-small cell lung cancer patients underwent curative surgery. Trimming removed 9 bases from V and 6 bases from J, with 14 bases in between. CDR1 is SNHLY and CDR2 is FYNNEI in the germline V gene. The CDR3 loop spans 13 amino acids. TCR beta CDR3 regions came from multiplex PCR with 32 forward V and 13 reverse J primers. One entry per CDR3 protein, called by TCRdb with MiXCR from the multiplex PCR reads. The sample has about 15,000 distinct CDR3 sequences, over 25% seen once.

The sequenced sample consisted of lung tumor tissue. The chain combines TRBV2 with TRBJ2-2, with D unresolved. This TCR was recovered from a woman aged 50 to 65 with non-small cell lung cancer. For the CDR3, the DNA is TGTGCCAGTTGCCGGTGGGAAGCCGGGGAGCTGTTTTTT. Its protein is CASCRWEAGELFF.